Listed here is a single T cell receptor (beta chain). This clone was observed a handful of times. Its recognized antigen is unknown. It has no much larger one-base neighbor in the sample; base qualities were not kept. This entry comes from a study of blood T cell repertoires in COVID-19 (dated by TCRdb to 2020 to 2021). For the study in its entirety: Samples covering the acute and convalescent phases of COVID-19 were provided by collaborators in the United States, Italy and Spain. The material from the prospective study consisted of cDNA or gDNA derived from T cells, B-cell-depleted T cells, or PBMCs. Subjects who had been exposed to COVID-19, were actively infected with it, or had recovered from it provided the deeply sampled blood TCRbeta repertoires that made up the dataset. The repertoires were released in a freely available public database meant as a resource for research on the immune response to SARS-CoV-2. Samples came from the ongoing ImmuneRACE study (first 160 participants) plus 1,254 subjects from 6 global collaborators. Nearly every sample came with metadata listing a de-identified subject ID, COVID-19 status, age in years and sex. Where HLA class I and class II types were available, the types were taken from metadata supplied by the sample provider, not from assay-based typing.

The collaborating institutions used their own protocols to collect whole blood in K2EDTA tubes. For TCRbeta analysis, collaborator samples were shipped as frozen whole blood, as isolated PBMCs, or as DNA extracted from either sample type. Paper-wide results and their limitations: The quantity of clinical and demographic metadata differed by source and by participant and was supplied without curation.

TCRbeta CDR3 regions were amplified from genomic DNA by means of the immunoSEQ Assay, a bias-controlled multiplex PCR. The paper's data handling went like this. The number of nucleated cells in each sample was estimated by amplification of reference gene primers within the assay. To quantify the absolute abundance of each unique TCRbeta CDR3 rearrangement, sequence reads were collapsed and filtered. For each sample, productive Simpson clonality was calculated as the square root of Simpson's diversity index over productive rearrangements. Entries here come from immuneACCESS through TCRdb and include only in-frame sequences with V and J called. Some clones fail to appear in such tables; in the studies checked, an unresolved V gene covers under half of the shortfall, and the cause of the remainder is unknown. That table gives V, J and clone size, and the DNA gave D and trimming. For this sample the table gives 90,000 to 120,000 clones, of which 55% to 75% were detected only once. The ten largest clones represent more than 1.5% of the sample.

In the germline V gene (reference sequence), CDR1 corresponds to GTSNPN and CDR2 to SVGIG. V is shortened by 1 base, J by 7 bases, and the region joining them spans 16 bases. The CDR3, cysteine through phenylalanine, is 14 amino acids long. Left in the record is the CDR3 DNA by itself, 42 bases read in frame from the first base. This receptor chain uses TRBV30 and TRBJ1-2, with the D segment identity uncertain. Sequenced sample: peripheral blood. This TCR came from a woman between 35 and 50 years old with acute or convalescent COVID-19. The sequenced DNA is TGTGCCTGGAGTGAGGCCCCTAGGAGGGTTGGCTACACCTTC. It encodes CAWSEAPRRVGYTF.